This T cell receptor beta chain was captured in a study of shared clonotypes between healthy human individuals. The table came from immunoSEQ multiplex PCR; TCRdb's copy has only in-frame clones and leaves some out. Of about 360,000 clones listed, about 70% are singletons. The V and J ends lost 7 bases and 4 bases respectively, with 19 bases between them. Looked up from germline, CDR1 is SGHRS and CDR2 is YFSETQ. The length of the CDR3 is 15 residues. What was sequenced was memory CD4+ T cells sorted from blood. Subset: CD45RA-negative fraction. The genes are TRBV5-1 and TRBJ2-3; D perhaps matches TRBD2 (5 bases). The sequence derives from a man aged 30 to 45 in good health. The CDR3 DNA reads TGCGCCAGCCGTCTCGACACAGTCGGGGCAGATACGCAGTATTTT. It is translated as CASRLDTVGADTQYF.